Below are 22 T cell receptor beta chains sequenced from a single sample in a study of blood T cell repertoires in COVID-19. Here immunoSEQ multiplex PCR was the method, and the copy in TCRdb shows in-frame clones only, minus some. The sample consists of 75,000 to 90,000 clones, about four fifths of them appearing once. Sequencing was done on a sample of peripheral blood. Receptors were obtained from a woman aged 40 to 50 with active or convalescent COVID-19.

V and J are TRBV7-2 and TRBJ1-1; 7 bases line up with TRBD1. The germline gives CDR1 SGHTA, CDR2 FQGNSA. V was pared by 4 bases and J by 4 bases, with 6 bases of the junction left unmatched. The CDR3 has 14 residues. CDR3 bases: TGTGCCAGCAGCTCACAGGGGAGTAGCACTGAAGCTTTCTTT. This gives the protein CASSSQGSSTEAFF. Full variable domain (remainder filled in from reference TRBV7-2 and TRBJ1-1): GAGVSQSPSNKVTEKGKDVELRCDPISGHTALYWYRQSLGQGLEFLIYFQGNSAPDKSGLPSDRFSAERTGGSVSTLTIQRTQQEDSAVYLCASSSQGSSTEAFFGQGTRLTVV.

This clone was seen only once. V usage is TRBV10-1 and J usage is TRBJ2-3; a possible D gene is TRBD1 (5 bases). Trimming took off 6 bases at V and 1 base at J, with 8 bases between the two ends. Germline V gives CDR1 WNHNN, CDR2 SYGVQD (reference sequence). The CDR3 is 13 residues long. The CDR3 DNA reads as TGCGCCAGCAGCAAGACAGGCACAGATACGCAGTATTTT. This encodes CASSKTGTDTQYF.

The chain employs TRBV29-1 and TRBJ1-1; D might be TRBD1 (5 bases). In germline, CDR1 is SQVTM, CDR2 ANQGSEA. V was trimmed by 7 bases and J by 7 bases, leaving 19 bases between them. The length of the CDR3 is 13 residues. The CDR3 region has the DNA TGCAGCGCGGCGGTGGGGGAGGTATTTGAAGCTTTCTTT. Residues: CSAAVGEVFEAFF.

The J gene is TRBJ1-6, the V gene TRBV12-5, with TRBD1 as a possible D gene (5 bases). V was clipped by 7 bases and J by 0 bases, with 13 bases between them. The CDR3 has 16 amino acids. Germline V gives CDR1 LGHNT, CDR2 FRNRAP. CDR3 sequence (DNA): TGTGCTAGTGCCCCGGGGGGAAGCTCCTATAATTCACCCCTCCACTTT. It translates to CASAPGGSSYNSPLHF.

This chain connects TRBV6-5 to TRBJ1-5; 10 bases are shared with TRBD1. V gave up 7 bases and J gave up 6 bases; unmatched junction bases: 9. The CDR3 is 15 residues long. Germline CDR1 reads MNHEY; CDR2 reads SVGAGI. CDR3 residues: CASKDGQGDGQPQHF. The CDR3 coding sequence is TGTGCCAGCAAAGACGGACAGGGGGACGGTCAGCCCCAGCATTTT.

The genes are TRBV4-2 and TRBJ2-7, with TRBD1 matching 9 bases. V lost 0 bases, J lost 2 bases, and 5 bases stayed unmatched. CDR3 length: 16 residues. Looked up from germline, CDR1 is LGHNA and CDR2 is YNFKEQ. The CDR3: CASSQDGGQGTYEQYF. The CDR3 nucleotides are TGTGCCAGCAGCCAAGATGGGGGACAGGGTACCTACGAGCAGTACTTC.

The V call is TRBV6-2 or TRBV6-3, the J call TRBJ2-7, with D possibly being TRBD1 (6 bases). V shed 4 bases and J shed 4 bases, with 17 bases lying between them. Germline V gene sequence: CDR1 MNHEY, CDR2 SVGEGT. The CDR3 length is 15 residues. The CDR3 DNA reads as TGTGCCAGCAGTTCCTTGGACAGCGCCTGGTACGAGCAGTACTTC. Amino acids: CASSSLDSAWYEQYF.

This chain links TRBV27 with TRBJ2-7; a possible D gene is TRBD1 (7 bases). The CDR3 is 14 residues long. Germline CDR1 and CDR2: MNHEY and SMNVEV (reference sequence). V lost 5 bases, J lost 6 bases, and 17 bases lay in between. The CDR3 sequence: CASSGDRARGEQYF. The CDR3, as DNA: TGTGCCAGCAGTGGAGACAGGGCGCGGGGCGAGCAGTACTTC.

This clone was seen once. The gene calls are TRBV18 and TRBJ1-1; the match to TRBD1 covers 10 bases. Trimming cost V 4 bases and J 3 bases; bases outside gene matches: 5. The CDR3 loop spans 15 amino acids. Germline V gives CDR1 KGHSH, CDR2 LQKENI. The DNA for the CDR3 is TGTGCCAGCTCACTACGGACAGGGGGGGACACTGAAGCTTTCTTT. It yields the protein CASSLRTGGDTEAFF.

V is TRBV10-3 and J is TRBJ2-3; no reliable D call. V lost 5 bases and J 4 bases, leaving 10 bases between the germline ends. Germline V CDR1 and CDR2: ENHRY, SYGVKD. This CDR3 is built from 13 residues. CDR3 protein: CAISRVVPDTQYF. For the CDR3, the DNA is TGTGCCATCAGTCGAGTTGTTCCAGATACGCAGTATTTT.

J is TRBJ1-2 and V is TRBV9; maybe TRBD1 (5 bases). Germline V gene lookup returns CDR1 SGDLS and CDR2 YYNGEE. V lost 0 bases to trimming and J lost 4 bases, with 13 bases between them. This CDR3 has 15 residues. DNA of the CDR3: TGTGCCAGCAGCGTAGGGGCGGGGGTTCTCTATGGCTACACCTTC. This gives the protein CASSVGAGVLYGYTF.

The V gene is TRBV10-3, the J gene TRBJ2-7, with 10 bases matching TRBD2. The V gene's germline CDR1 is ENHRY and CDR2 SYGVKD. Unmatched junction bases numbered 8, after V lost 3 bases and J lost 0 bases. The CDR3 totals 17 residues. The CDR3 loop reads CAISDYSGRAGSYEQYF. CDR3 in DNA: TGTGCCATCAGTGATTACAGCGGGAGGGCGGGCTCCTACGAGCAGTACTTC.

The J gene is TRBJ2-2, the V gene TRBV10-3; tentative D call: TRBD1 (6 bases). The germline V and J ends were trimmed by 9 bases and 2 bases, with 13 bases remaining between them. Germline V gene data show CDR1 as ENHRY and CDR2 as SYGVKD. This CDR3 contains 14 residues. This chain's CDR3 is CAIRTGYNTGELFF. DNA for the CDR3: TGTGCCATACGAACAGGGTACAACACCGGGGAGCTGTTTTTT.

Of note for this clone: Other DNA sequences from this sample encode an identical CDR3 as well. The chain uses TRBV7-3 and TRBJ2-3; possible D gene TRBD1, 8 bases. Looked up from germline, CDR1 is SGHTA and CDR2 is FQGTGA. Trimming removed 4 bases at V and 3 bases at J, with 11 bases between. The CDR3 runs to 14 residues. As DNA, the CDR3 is TGTGCCAGCAGCTCACAGGGGGGGACAGATACGCAGTATTTT. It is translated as CASSSQGGTDTQYF.

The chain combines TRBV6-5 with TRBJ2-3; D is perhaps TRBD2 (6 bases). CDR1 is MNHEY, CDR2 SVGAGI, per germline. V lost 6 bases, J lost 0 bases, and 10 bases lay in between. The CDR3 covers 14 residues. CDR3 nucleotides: TGTGCCAGCAGGGAGGGACCAAGCACAGATACGCAGTATTTT. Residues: CASREGPSTDTQYF.

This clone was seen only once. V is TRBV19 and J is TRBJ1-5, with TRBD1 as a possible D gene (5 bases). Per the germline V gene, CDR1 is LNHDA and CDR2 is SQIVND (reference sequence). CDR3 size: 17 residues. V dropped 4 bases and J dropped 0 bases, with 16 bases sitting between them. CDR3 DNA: TGTGCCAGTAGTACCCGGTGGGGCAACTATAGCAATCAGCCCCAGCATTTT. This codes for CASSTRWGNYSNQPQHF. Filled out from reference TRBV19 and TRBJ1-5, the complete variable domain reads DGGITQSPKYLFRKEGQNVTLSCEQNLNHDAMYWYRQDPGQGLRLIYYSQIVNDFQKGDIAEGYSVSREKKESFPLTVTSAQKNPTAFYLCASSTRWGNYSNQPQHFGDGTRLSIL.

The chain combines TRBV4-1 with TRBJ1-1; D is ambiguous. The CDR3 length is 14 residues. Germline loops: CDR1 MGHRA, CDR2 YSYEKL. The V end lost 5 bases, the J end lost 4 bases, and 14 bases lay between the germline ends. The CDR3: CASSGPLRATEAFF. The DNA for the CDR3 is TGCGCCAGCAGCGGACCCCTGAGGGCCACTGAAGCTTTCTTT.

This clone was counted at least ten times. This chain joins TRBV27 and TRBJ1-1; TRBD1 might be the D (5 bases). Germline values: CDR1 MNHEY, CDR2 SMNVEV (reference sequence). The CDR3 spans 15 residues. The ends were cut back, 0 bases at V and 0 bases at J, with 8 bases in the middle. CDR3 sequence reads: CASSLSDTMNTEAFF. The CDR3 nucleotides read TGTGCCAGCAGTTTATCGGACACAATGAACACTGAAGCTTTCTTT.

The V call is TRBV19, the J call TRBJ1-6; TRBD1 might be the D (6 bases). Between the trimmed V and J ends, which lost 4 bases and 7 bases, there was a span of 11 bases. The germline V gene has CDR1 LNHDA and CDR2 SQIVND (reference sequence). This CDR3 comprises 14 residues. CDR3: CASSRVRGNSPLHF. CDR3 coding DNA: TGTGCCAGTAGTAGGGTCAGGGGAAATTCACCCCTCCACTTT.

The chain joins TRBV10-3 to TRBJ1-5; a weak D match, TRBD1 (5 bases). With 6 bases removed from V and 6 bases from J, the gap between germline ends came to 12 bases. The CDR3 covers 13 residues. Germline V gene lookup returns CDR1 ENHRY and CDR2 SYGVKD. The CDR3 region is CAISGGVSQPQHF. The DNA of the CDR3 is TGTGCCATCAGCGGAGGGGTGAGTCAGCCCCAGCATTTT.

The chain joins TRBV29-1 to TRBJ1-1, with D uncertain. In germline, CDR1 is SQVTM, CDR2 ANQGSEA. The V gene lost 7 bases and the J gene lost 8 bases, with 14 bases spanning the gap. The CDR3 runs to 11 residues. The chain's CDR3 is CSARVFEEAFF. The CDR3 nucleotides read TGCAGCGCCCGGGTCTTTGAGGAAGCTTTCTTT. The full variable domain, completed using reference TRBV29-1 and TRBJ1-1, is SAVISQKPSRDICQRGTSLTIQCQVDSQVTMMFWYRQQPGQSLTLIATANQGSEATYESGFVIDKFPISRPNLTFSTLTVSNMSPEDSSIYLCSARVFEEAFFGQGTRLTVV.

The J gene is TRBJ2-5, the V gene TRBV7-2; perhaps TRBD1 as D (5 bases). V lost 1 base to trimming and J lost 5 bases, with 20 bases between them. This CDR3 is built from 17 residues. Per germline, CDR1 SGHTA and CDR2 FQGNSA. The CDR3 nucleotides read TGTGCCAGCAGCTTAGTCTCTAGGGGTGCAGGGTTTGAGACCCAGTACTTC. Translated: CASSLVSRGAGFETQYF.